This T cell receptor (beta chain) was recorded in a study of OX40 agonist ivuxolimab in advanced cancers. Some background on the complete study: Ivuxolimab, which targeted the costimulatory receptor OX40 (CD134), was an agonistic, fully human IgG2 monoclonal antibody. Intravenous ivuxolimab was administered to patients every 2 weeks at six dose levels: 0.01, 0.1, 0.3, 1.5, 3 and 10 mg/kg. Among the approximately 54 dose-escalation patients, some 19 had hepatocellular carcinoma, approximately 15 melanoma, 9 renal cell carcinoma and 9 head and neck cancer. In the dose-escalation cohort, approximately 80% of patients were male, and the mean age was roughly 60 years with a range of roughly 23 to 79. Patients were allowed to have had prior anti-PD-1, anti-PD-L1 or anti-CTLA-4 therapy, and roughly 40% of the dose-escalation patients had previously received checkpoint inhibitors. Partial responses occurred in three dose-escalation patients, of whom one had hepatocellular carcinoma and two had cutaneous melanoma. The purpose of peripheral TCRbeta sequencing was to test whether ivuxolimab changed TCR sequence diversity and led to clonal T-cell expansion. The monotherapy dose-escalation portion (N ≈ 52 patients) of the phase I ivuxolimab trial is reported in the paper.

The study at large found these results: The antigen specificity of the clonally expanded peripheral T cells was not determined. After ivuxolimab, expanded clones were on average more numerous among CD8+ T cells than among CD4+ T cells. Clonal expansion of both CD4+ and CD8+ blood T cells was observed from baseline to week 6 at doses 0.1 to 3.0 mg/kg. In the 0.1-3.0 mg/kg groups, partial responders were among the patients with the lowest normalized peripheral clonal expansion, particularly in CD8+ T cells. Low levels of normalized T-cell clonal expansion were also seen in some patients who did not respond.

Of note for this clone: The specificity of this receptor is unknown. No much larger clone is present one base from it, and per-base qualities are unavailable.

V drops 4 bases and J drops 1 base, leaving 8 bases in between. The germline V gene supplies CDR1 SGHNT and CDR2 YENEEA. The CDR3 covers 14 residues, taking in both the cysteine and the phenylalanine. The CDR3 DNA has 42 bases and is translated from base 1. The trial excluded patients who had a history of autoimmune disease or were on systemic immunosuppression. In every dose cohort, peripheral blood was drawn for TCR sequencing at baseline, cycle 4 day 1, and cycle 7 day 1. The samples were taken from a phase I, first-in-human, multicenter, open-label dose-escalation trial of ivuxolimab. Adults with locally advanced or metastatic melanoma, renal cell, hepatocellular, or head and neck squamous cell carcinoma were enrolled in the trial. CD4+ and CD8+ T cells were sorted separately from peripheral blood before TCR sequencing. Genomic DNA was extracted from sorted cells for sequencing of the TCRbeta CDR3 region. The immunoSEQ Assay was used to sequence the TCRbeta CDR3 regions. Imported from immuneACCESS, the table was reduced by TCRdb to in-frame sequences with V and J called. These copies leave out some clones; in studies compared against another copy, an unresolved V gene accounts for under half, and the cause of the remainder is not known. The sample table shows some 41,000 clones, and 89% are seen once. The ten largest clones take up under 0.65% of the sample.

Rearrangement joined TRBV11-3 to TRBJ1-5; the D gene is perhaps TRBD1, from 6 matching bases. The sequence came from an adult with an advanced solid tumor such as melanoma, head and neck, liver or kidney cancer. Sequenced here: CD4+ or CD8+ T cells sorted from blood, sampled in a trial of the OX40 agonist ivuxolimab. CDR3 sequence: CASSSQGSNQPQHF. The nucleotide sequence reads TGTGCCAGCAGCTCCCAGGGGAGCAATCAGCCCCAGCATTTT.